This record covers a single TCR beta chain. As yet, its antigen is unknown. This record belongs to a study of cytomegalovirus exposure and HLA in healthy donors. Study-wide results and limits: TCR beta chain V- and J-gene trimming was linked, in a later analysis, to a missense variant in DCLRE1C.

Vbeta (60) and Jbeta (13) primers were used in the PCR. Only in-frame clones appear in the TCRdb table, and some are missing; sequencing was by immunoSEQ multiplex PCR. The repertoire has 110,000 or so clones, under 80% of them found once; the top ten carry 4.2%. V shed 1 base and J shed 1 base, with 4 bases lying between them. This CDR3 region has 13 residues. Per germline, CDR1 SGHAT and CDR2 FQNNGV. Sequenced: PBMCs. The receptor was derived from a woman between 40 and 55 years old in good health and CMV-seropositive. The chain employs TRBV11-2 and TRBJ1-1; D is undetermined. This chain's CDR3 is CASSLVRNTEAFF. CDR3 sequence (DNA): TGTGCCAGCAGCTTAGTTAGGAACACTGAAGCTTTCTTT.